The subject of this entry is one T cell receptor beta chain. The data are from a study of blood T cell repertoires in COVID-19. Clones were read by immunoSEQ multiplex PCR, and TCRdb kept only the in-frame ones, dropping some. The top ten clones hold 5% to 8.5% of a sample with over 300,000 clones, around 90% of them seen once. The CDR3 loop spans 15 amino acids. Germline assignment: CDR1 SGHTA and CDR2 FQGNSA. V lost 3 bases and J lost 4, with 16 bases in between. What was sequenced was peripheral blood. The V and J genes are TRBV7-2 and TRBJ2-7; D possibly corresponds to TRBD2 (5 bases). This sequence was found in a man between 18 and 35 years old with active or convalescent COVID-19. The CDR3 region has the DNA TGTGCCAGCAGCTTCACTCTGGACGGGGTATACGAGCAGTACTTC. As protein: CASSFTLDGVYEQYF.